These T cell receptor beta chains were read from a single sample in a study of control samples from healthy donors and cancer patients. Only in-frame clones appear in the TCRdb table, and some are missing; sequencing was by immunoSEQ multiplex PCR. The data show about 59,000 clones, with about 92% seen just once and about 1.5% held by the top ten. Sequenced sample: PBMCs. The receptor set was obtained from a man in his forties with colorectal cancer. Both conserved end residues are part of each CDR3. Fields, in order: J gene, clone size, V gene, D gene, CDR3 DNA, CDR3 protein. D genes are given only for firm matches. The size field is filled for only some rows; it gives once, few, many or a size class.

TRBJ1-5	.	TRBV5-6	.	TGTGCCAGCAGCCTCTACGGGGAAGTCCATAATCAGCCCCAGCATTTT	CASSLYGEVHNQPQHF
TRBJ2-3	few	TRBV7-9	.	TGTGCCAGCAGCTTTGACCTGGGCACAGATACGCAGTATTTT	CASSFDLGTDTQYF
TRBJ2-3	.	TRBV2	.	TGTGCCAGCAGTGAACGCCCATCGGGTACGCAGTATTTT	CASSERPSGTQYF
TRBJ2-3	.	TRBV6-1	TRBD1	TGTGCCAGCAGTGAAGCCCCAGGGGGCCTAAATACGCAGTATTTT	CASSEAPGGLNTQYF
TRBJ1-5	once	TRBV19	TRBD1	TGTGCCAGCCTACCCGGGGGACAGGGAGGTCAGCCCCAGCATTTT	CASLPGGQGGQPQHF
TRBJ1-2	once	TRBV27	TRBD1	TGTGCCAGCAGTGCCAAGTCCGGGACAGGCGGGGGCTACACCTTC	CASSAKSGTGGGYTF
TRBJ1-1	.	TRBV3-1/TRBV3-2	.	TGTGCCAGCAGCCCCCGTCCGGGTTCGCTCTGGAACACTGAAGCTTTCTTT	CASSPRPGSLWNTEAFF
TRBJ2-1	.	TRBV4-2	TRBD2	TGTGCCAGCAGCCAAGGGACTAGCGGGGGGGCCTACAATGAGCAGTTCTTC	CASSQGTSGGAYNEQFF
TRBJ1-4	once	TRBV7-2	.	TGTGCCAGCAGCTACGGATCGAGGGCAGGGAATGAAAAACTGTTTTTT	CASSYGSRAGNEKLFF
TRBJ1-2	.	TRBV6-5	.	TGTGCCAGCAGCGCCGACAGCAAGAACTATGGCTACACCTTC	CASSADSKNYGYTF
TRBJ2-5	.	TRBV7-9	.	TGTGCCAGCAGCTACTTCGGACGGCAAGAGACCCAGTACTTC	CASSYFGRQETQYF
TRBJ2-1	once	TRBV10-1	TRBD1	TGCGCCAGCAGCGAGAATAGGGACAGGGCGATTGAGCAGTTCTTC	CASSENRDRAIEQFF
TRBJ1-2	.	TRBV5-6	.	TGTGCCAGCAGCTTGGCCGGGAGGGATGGCTACACCTTC	CASSLAGRDGYTF
TRBJ1-2	.	TRBV19	TRBD1	TGTGCCAGTAGTTTCGAGGGGGCCTTTAACTATGGCTACACCTTC	CASSFEGAFNYGYTF
TRBJ1-4	.	TRBV18	.	TGTGCCAGCTCACCACCGGGGGGGACACAAGCAACTAATGAAAAACTGTTTTTT	CASSPPGGTQATNEKLFF
TRBJ1-2	.	TRBV24-1	.	TGTGCCACCAGTGCCGAGCTTAACTATGGCTACACCTTC	CATSAELNYGYTF
TRBJ2-1	.	TRBV7-2	.	TGTGCCAGCAGCTTAGATCGGGTCCGTGAGCAGTTCTTC	CASSLDRVREQFF
TRBJ2-6	.	TRBV2	.	TGTGCCAGCAGTCAAAATGGGGGTTCTGGGGCCAACGTCCTGACTTTC	CASSQNGGSGANVLTF
TRBJ1-1	.	TRBV5-3	.	TGTGCCAGAAGCATCTTAGGGGGGACTGAAGCTTTCTTT	CARSILGGTEAFF
TRBJ2-3	.	TRBV7-9	.	TGTGCCAGCACGGTCGTCCTCCGCACAGATACGCAGTATTTT	CASTVVLRTDTQYF
TRBJ2-5	.	TRBV7-3	.	TGTGCCAGCAGCTTAACTGGGGGCCAGGGGACCCAGTACTTC	CASSLTGGQGTQYF
TRBJ1-3	.	TRBV2	TRBD1	TGTGCCAGCAGTCCCCAGGGGGCATATGGAAACACCATATATTTT	CASSPQGAYGNTIYF
TRBJ1-1	once	TRBV7-9	.	TGTGCCAGCAGCCCTCTTAGCAACCCTGAAGCTTTCTTT	CASSPLSNPEAFF
TRBJ1-6	.	TRBV7-3	TRBD1	TGTGCCAGCAGGACGGGGACAGGGGGCTCACCCCTCCACTTT	CASRTGTGGSPLHF
TRBJ2-5	.	TRBV5-6	.	TGTGCCAGCAGCCCGGTAGAACAAGAGACCCAGTACTTC	CASSPVEQETQYF
TRBJ1-5	.	TRBV19	TRBD1	TGTGCCAGTAGTCACAGGGGTTGGCAGCCCCAGCATTTT	CASSHRGWQPQHF
TRBJ1-6	.	TRBV4-1	.	TGCGCCAGCAGCCAAGAAATCACCGGGTCACCCCTCCACTTT	CASSQEITGSPLHF
TRBJ1-5	once	TRBV10-3	.	TGTGCCACTTCAAGGGACAATCAGCCCCAGCATTTT	CATSRDNQPQHF
TRBJ1-2	.	TRBV6-5	.	TGTGCCAGCAGTCCCAGGGAGAGGTATGGCTACACCTTC	CASSPRERYGYTF
TRBJ2-7	.	TRBV7-8	.	TGTGCCAGCAGCGAGTTCACGATATCTTTCGAGCAGTACTTC	CASSEFTISFEQYF
TRBJ1-1	.	TRBV7-6	.	TGTGCCAGCAGCTCAGACAGTCTACAGAACACTGAAGCTTTCTTT	CASSSDSLQNTEAFF
TRBJ2-1	.	TRBV3-1/TRBV3-2	.	TGTGCCAGCAGCCAGACATACAATGAGCAGTTCTTC	CASSQTYNEQFF
TRBJ1-6	.	TRBV20-1	TRBD1	TGCAGTGCTAGTTATGGACAGGGTGATACGCCCCTCCACTTT	CSASYGQGDTPLHF
TRBJ1-4	.	TRBV19	.	TGTGCCAGTAAGGCGGGGAATGAAAAACTGTTTTTT	CASKAGNEKLFF
TRBJ1-4	.	TRBV30	.	TGTGCCTGGGGGGGTGCAGCCGAGATACCGGCAACTAATGAAAAACTGTTTTTT	CAWGGAAEIPATNEKLFF
TRBJ1-1	.	TRBV6-2/TRBV6-3	.	TGTGCCAGCAGTTACTCGCGGATTCAGAGTATGAACACTGAAGCTTTCTTT	CASSYSRIQSMNTEAFF